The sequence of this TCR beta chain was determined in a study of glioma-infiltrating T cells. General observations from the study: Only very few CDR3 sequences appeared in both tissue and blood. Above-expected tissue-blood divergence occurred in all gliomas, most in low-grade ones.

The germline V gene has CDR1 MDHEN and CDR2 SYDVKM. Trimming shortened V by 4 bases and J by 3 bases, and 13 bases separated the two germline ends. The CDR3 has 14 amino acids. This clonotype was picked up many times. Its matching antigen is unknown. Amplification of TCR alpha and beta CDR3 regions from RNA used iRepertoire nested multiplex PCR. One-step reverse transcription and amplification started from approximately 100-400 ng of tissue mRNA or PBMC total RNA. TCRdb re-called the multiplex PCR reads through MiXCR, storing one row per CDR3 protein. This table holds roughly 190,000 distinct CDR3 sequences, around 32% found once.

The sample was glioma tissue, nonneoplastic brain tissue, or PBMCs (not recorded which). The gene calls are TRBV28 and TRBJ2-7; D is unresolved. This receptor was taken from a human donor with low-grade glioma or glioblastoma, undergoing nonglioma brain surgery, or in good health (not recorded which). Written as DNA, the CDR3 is TGTGCCAGCAGTTCCCCGACTTGGGTCTACGAGCAGTACTTC. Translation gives CASSSPTWVYEQYF.